Shown below are 24 T cell receptor beta chains from a single sample sequenced in a study of blood T cell repertoires in COVID-19. Libraries were prepared by immunoSEQ multiplex PCR; TCRdb keeps only in-frame clonotypes and omits some of them. The repertoire consists of about 130,000 clones, with around 86% occurring once and the leading ten covering about 5.4%. Sequencing was done on a sample of peripheral blood. Source of these receptors: a human donor in a cohort sampled during active COVID-19.

The chain uses TRBV19 and TRBJ1-2; D is possibly TRBD1 (5 bases). The CDR3 is made up of 13 amino acids. Germline CDR1 and CDR2: LNHDA and SQIVND (reference sequence). Trimming stripped 5 bases from V and 1 base from J, with 8 bases between. CDR3 sequence reads: CASSVTDNYGYTF. DNA for the CDR3: TGTGCCAGTAGTGTGACAGATAACTATGGCTACACCTTC.

The chain is built from TRBV6-2 or TRBV6-3 and TRBJ2-1, with a possible D match to TRBD2 (5 bases). CDR3 length: 14 amino acids. With 5 bases removed from V and 0 bases from J, the gap between germline ends came to 8 bases. The germline V gene encodes CDR1 MNHEY and CDR2 SVGEGT. CDR3 nucleotides: TGTGCCAGCAGTAGCGGTGGCTCCTACAATGAGCAGTTCTTC. This translates into CASSSGGSYNEQFF.

V gene TRBV7-2 combines with J gene TRBJ2-3; the match to TRBD2 covers 11 bases. V lost 1 base to trimming and J lost 2 bases; unmatched junction nucleotides: 2. The CDR3 runs to 16 residues. Per germline, CDR1 SGHTA and CDR2 FQGNSA. The CDR3 sequence is CASSLGLAGYTDTQYF. CDR3 DNA: TGTGCCAGCAGCTTAGGACTAGCGGGATACACAGATACGCAGTATTTT.

The V and J genes are TRBV6-1 and TRBJ2-1; possible D gene TRBD2, 6 bases. This CDR3 region has 14 residues. With 1 base removed from V and 4 bases from J, the gap between germline ends came to 8 bases. The germline CDR1 and CDR2 sequences are MNHNS and SASEGT. The CDR3 loop reads CASSEVSGYNEQFF. CDR3 nucleotide sequence: TGTGCCAGCAGTGAAGTTAGCGGATACAATGAGCAGTTCTTC.

This chain joins TRBV6-2 or TRBV6-3 and TRBJ1-5; a possible D gene is TRBD1 (5 bases). Germline lookup yields CDR1 MNHEY and CDR2 SVGEGT. V was pared by 0 bases and J by 4 bases, with 7 bases between. The CDR3 covers 14 residues. CDR3 loop: CASSYSGGNQPQHF. CDR3 coding DNA: TGTGCCAGCAGTTACTCTGGGGGGAATCAGCCCCAGCATTTT.

The chain carries TRBV29-1 and TRBJ1-1, with 8 positions matching TRBD1. The germline gives CDR1 SQVTM, CDR2 ANQGSEA. This CDR3 contains 11 residues. The CDR3 protein is CIGQGASEAFF. As DNA, the CDR3 is TGCATAGGGCAGGGGGCTAGTGAAGCTTTCTTT. Together with reference TRBV29-1 and TRBJ1-1, the CDR3 gives the full variable domain: SAVISQKPSRDICQRGTSLTIQCQVDSQVTMMFWYRQQPGQSLTLIATANQGSEATYESGFVIDKFPISRPNLTFSTLTVSNMSPEDSSIYLCIGQGASEAFFGQGTRLTVV.

This chain joins TRBV5-1 and TRBJ1-4, with no clear D. This CDR3 is built from 16 residues. V lost 5 bases to trimming and J lost 4 bases, with 18 bases between them. Looked up from germline, CDR1 is SGHRS and CDR2 is YFSETQ. The chain's CDR3 is CASSLTAGSYNEKLFF. For the CDR3, the DNA is TGCGCCAGCAGTCTCACTGCCGGGAGCTATAATGAAAAACTGTTTTTT.

The V gene is TRBV7-9, the J gene TRBJ2-7; 10 bases are a match to TRBD1. In germline, CDR1 is SEHNR, CDR2 FQNEAQ (reference sequence). The CDR3 has 13 residues. V shed 1 base, J shed 6 bases, and the junction held 0 bases outside the gene matches. CDR3 sequence (DNA): TGTGCCAGCAGCTTAGGGACAGGGGGCGAGCAGTACTTC. Translating it yields CASSLGTGGEQYF.

The rearrangement links TRBV6-1 to TRBJ2-7; D gene unclear. Germline assignment: CDR1 MNHNS and CDR2 SASEGT. V lost 1 base, J lost 0 bases, and 10 bases lay in between. The CDR3 loop spans 15 amino acids. CDR3 in amino acids: CASSEVDKSSYEQYF. CDR3 DNA: TGTGCCAGCAGTGAAGTCGACAAGAGCTCCTACGAGCAGTACTTC.

This chain uses TRBV29-1 with TRBJ1-2; D unclear. The CDR3 spans 13 residues. Per the germline V gene, CDR1 is SQVTM and CDR2 is ANQGSEA. V lost 1 base and J 3 bases, leaving 9 bases between the germline ends. CDR3 in amino acids: CSVEGGQDYGYTF. In DNA form, the CDR3 reads TGCAGCGTTGAAGGAGGGCAGGACTATGGCTACACCTTC.

J is TRBJ2-7 and V is TRBV2; D may be TRBD1 (5 bases). The CDR3 consists of 14 residues. The V end was cut by 7 bases, the J end by 5 bases, with 18 bases between. Per germline, CDR1 SNHLY and CDR2 FYNNEI. CDR3 bases: TGTGCCAGCAATAGGGGCCCTCCTGTAAACGAGCAGTACTTC. This gives the protein CASNRGPPVNEQYF.

This chain connects TRBV18 to TRBJ1-1, with TRBD1 identical over 7 bases. V gave up 3 bases and J gave up 1 base; unmatched junction bases: 2. The CDR3 sequence is 14 residues long. Germline V gives CDR1 KGHSH, CDR2 LQKENI. The chain's CDR3 is CASSPRQGNTEAFF. CDR3 in DNA: TGTGCCAGCTCACCGAGACAGGGGAACACTGAAGCTTTCTTT.

This chain uses TRBV5-4 with TRBJ1-6, with TRBD1 matching over 10 bases. This CDR3 has 15 amino acids. CDR1 and CDR2 from the germline V gene are SGHNT and YYREEE (reference sequence). V lost 3 bases to trimming and J lost 9 bases; unmatched junction nucleotides: 6. The CDR3 coding sequence is TGTGCCAGCAGCTGGGACAGGGGTAAAATTTCACCCCTCCACTTT. Translation: CASSWDRGKISPLHF.

The chain carries TRBV5-6 and TRBJ2-3, with 14 bases fitting TRBD2. V dropped 1 base and J dropped 7; count of bases not matched to a gene: 11. CDR1 is SGHDT, CDR2 YYEEEE, per germline. This CDR3 has 18 amino acids. CDR3 nucleotides: TGTGCCAGCAGCTTGTACGGGACTAGCGGGAGAAATCAAAATACGCAGTATTTT. As protein: CASSLYGTSGRNQNTQYF. Full variable domain (missing parts from reference TRBV5-6 and TRBJ2-3): DAGVTQSPTHLIKTRGQQVTLRCSPKSGHDTVSWYQQALGQGPQFIFQYYEEEERQRGNFPDRFSGHQFPNYSSELNVNALLLGDSALYLCASSLYGTSGRNQNTQYFGPGTRLTVL.

The chain combines TRBV12-3 or TRBV12-4 with TRBJ1-1; D call uncertain. The V gene lost 2 bases and the J gene lost 2 bases, with 6 bases spanning the gap. The CDR3 is made up of 13 amino acids. The chain's CDR3 is CASSLNGNTEAFF. The CDR3 DNA reads as TGTGCCAGCAGTTTAAACGGTAACACTGAAGCTTTCTTT.

The CDR3 nucleotides read TGCGCCAGCAGCCAAGATTTGACTAGCGGTCACAATGAGCAGTTCTTC. It translates to CASSQDLTSGHNEQFF. The J gene is TRBJ2-1, the V gene TRBV4-1, with 9 positions matching TRBD2. Per germline, CDR1 MGHRA and CDR2 YSYEKL. CDR3 length: 16 residues. V trimming: 0 bases; J trimming: 5 bases; junction bases outside the gene matches: 5.

This clone was observed once. The V and J genes are TRBV9 and TRBJ1-2; D is possibly TRBD1 (6 bases). Trimming stripped 1 base from V and 6 bases from J, with 16 bases between. This CDR3 has 15 residues. Germline V gene data show CDR1 as SGDLS and CDR2 as YYNGEE. CDR3 sequence reads: CASSVYQWGRDGYTF. The CDR3 DNA reads TGTGCCAGCAGCGTATATCAGTGGGGGCGGGATGGCTACACCTTC. The full variable domain, completed using reference TRBV9 and TRBJ1-2, is DSGVTQTPKHLITATGQRVTLRCSPRSGDLSVYWYQQSLDQGLQFLIQYYNGEERAKGNILERFSAQQFPDLHSELNLSSLELGDSALYFCASSVYQWGRDGYTFGSGTRLTVV.

The chain links TRBV18 to TRBJ1-1, with D perhaps TRBD1 (6 bases). CDR1 is KGHSH, CDR2 LQKENI, per germline. There are 15 residues in the CDR3. Trimming cost V 5 bases and J 0 bases, with 13 bases left between them. Here the CDR3 DNA reads TGTGCCAGCTCAACCCGACAGGACCTGAACACTGAAGCTTTCTTT. Translation: CASSTRQDLNTEAFF.

The rearrangement joins TRBV27 to TRBJ2-1, with 9 bases aligning to TRBD2. This CDR3 contains 15 residues. CDR1 and CDR2 (germline): MNHEY, SMNVEV (reference sequence). With 5 bases clipped from V and 4 bases from J, the junction kept 6 bases outside the gene matches. The CDR3 DNA follows: TGTGCCAGCAGTCCCATCAGCGGGAGGTACAATGAGCAGTTCTTC. Translated: CASSPISGRYNEQFF.

In this sample, this clone turned up a few times. The rearrangement joins TRBV30 to TRBJ1-5; no reliable D call. Germline lookup yields CDR1 GTSNPN and CDR2 SVGIG (reference sequence). V shed 2 bases and J shed 4 bases, with 9 bases lying between them. CDR3 length equals 13 residues. CDR3 sequence reads: CAWSSAGNQPQHF. CDR3 nucleotides: TGTGCCTGGAGTTCGGCGGGAAATCAGCCCCAGCATTTT.

This clone has just one count. The rearrangement joins TRBV24-1 to TRBJ1-4; a possible D gene is TRBD1 (5 bases). V was pared by 2 bases and J by 8 bases, with 14 bases between. In germline, CDR1 is KGHDR, CDR2 SFDVKD. The CDR3 is 15 residues long. The DNA of the CDR3 is TGTGCCACCAGTGATTCAGGGTCGCTTCACGAAAAACTGTTTTTT. Translation: CATSDSGSLHEKLFF.

V gene TRBV6-4 combines with J gene TRBJ1-2; tentatively, D is TRBD1 (5 bases). This CDR3 is built from 14 residues. V gave up 4 bases and J gave up 2 bases, with 11 bases separating them. CDR1 and CDR2 from the germline V gene are MRHNA and SNTAGT. CDR3: CASSGKGHNYGYTF. The CDR3 DNA reads TGTGCCAGCAGTGGCAAGGGGCACAACTATGGCTACACCTTC.

The V call is TRBV11-3, the J call TRBJ2-7, with 8 nucleotides matching TRBD1. CDR1 is SGHNT, CDR2 YENEEA, per germline. J gave up 3 bases and V 2 bases, and 6 bases lay outside the gene matches. This CDR3 has 15 residues. The CDR3 bases are TGTGCCAGCAGCTTAAATAGGGACAGGTACTACGAGCAGTACTTC. Translated: CASSLNRDRYYEQYF.

The table lists this clone with a count of one. The chain carries TRBV19 and TRBJ2-7; TRBD1 agrees at 8 bases. V was clipped by 7 bases and J by 5 bases; unmatched bases: 10. The CDR3 sequence is 14 residues long. Germline V gene lookup returns CDR1 LNHDA and CDR2 SQIVND (reference sequence). The CDR3 coding sequence is TGTGCCAGTATGAGGGCAGGGGGCGACGACGAGCAGTACTTC. This translates into CASMRAGGDDEQYF.